One sample yielded the 27 T cell receptor beta chains listed below, sequenced in a study of Graves' ophthalmopathy and Graves' hyperthyroidism. Scientists amplified the TCR beta CDR3 regions from RNA transcripts. Scientists carried out first-round RT-PCR using HTBI primers and then a second-round multiplex PCR. MiXCR, run by TCRdb on the multiplex PCR reads, gives a single entry per CDR3 protein. This sample has 210,000 or so distinct CDR3 sequences, with under 30% found just once. Sequencing was performed on peripheral blood. The receptor set was obtained from a man aged 45 to 65 with Graves' ophthalmopathy.

This clonotype has a handful of counts. The chain has TRBV27 and TRBJ1-1; no reliable D call. This CDR3 contains 11 residues. The germline V and J ends were trimmed by 6 bases and 10 bases, with 12 bases remaining between them. Germline CDR1 MNHEY, CDR2 SMNVEV (reference sequence). The CDR3 nucleotides read TGTGCCAGCAGGCTTGGGGAAGTAGCTTTCTTT. Residues: CASRLGEVAFF.

The rearrangement uses TRBV6-2 or TRBV6-3 and TRBJ1-5, with D unresolved. There are 14 residues in the CDR3. Germline V gene lookup returns CDR1 MNHEY and CDR2 SVGEGT. V lost 7 bases to trimming and J lost 2 bases, with 12 bases between them. The CDR3 spells CASTDAFGNQPQHF. DNA for the CDR3: TGTGCCAGCACTGACGCGTTTGGCAATCAGCCCCAGCATTTT.

This rearrangement joins TRBV6-1 to TRBJ1-1; no firm D call. From germline, CDR1 is MNHNS and CDR2 SASEGT. The CDR3 spans 12 residues. CDR3 DNA sequence: TGTGGCTCGAGGGCCCCGAACACTGAAGCTTTCTTT. Its translation: CGSRAPNTEAFF.

This clonotype was seen repeatedly, ten times or more. The chain combines TRBV12-3 or TRBV12-4 with TRBJ2-2; no reliable D call. The CDR3 is 14 amino acids. V lost 3 bases, J lost 8 bases, and 13 bases lay in between. This chain's CDR3 is CASSFREARGELFF. As DNA, the CDR3 is TGTGCCAGCAGTTTTCGAGAGGCACGTGGGGAGCTGTTTTTT.

The V and J genes are TRBV6-2 or TRBV6-3 and TRBJ2-7; 9 bases line up with TRBD2. Per the germline V gene, CDR1 is MNHEY and CDR2 is SVGEGT. The J segment lost 3 bases and the V segment lost 7 bases, leaving 10 bases of the junction unmatched. The CDR3 has 15 amino acids. The CDR3 here is CASTPWETSGYEQYF. The CDR3 DNA sequence: TGTGCCAGCACTCCGTGGGAGACTAGCGGCTACGAGCAGTACTTC.

The chain carries TRBV7-3 and TRBJ1-6, with 12 bases identical to TRBD1. CDR3 size: 16 residues. Germline CDR1 is SGHTA and CDR2 is FQGTGA. The V and J ends lost 4 bases and 9 bases, in that order; junction bases with no gene match: 7. CDR3 in amino acids: CASSSETGQGASPLHF. The CDR3 bases are TGTGCCAGCAGCTCTGAGACGGGACAGGGGGCTTCACCCCTCCACTTT.

This clonotype showed up many times. The chain links TRBV12-3 or TRBV12-4 to TRBJ1-1; D is possibly TRBD1 (5 bases). The germline V and J ends were trimmed by 4 bases and 8 bases, with 17 bases remaining between them. The CDR3 is made up of 14 amino acids. The CDR3 nucleotides are TGTGCCAGCAGTTCTATGACAGTGGGCAGCGAAGCTTTCTTT. Protein: CASSSMTVGSEAFF.

This clonotype was detected many times. The rearrangement links TRBV28 to TRBJ2-7, with D maybe TRBD1 (5 bases). This CDR3 has 13 amino acids. V shed 1 base and J shed 3 bases, with 7 bases lying between them. From germline, CDR1 is MDHEN and CDR2 SYDVKM. This chain's CDR3 is CASSLLQVYEQYF. CDR3 DNA: TGTGCCAGCAGTTTATTACAGGTCTACGAGCAGTACTTC.

Concerning this clonotype: A much larger clonotype is one base distant, so this may be a read error. V and J are TRBV20-1 and TRBJ2-3; 13 bases are a match to TRBD2. Trimming at V came to 4 bases and at J to 10 bases, leaving 14 bases not matched to a gene. Germline loops: CDR1 DFQATT, CDR2 SNEGSKA (reference sequence). The CDR3 sequence is 16 residues long. Here the CDR3 reads CSAILPGLAGKVPQYF. For the CDR3, the DNA is TGCAGTGCTATATTACCGGGACTAGCGGGGAAGGTACCGCAGTATTTT.

This clonotype came up many times. This chain connects TRBV4-3 to TRBJ2-5, with a possible D match to TRBD1 (6 bases). The V and J ends lost 2 bases and 5 bases respectively, with 15 bases between them. The germline gives CDR1 LGHNA, CDR2 YSLEER. The CDR3 covers 15 residues. CDR3 protein: CASSQFTGSRETQYF. The CDR3 DNA reads TGCGCCAGCAGCCAATTCACAGGGTCCAGGGAGACCCAGTACTTC.

There are many counts of this clonotype. The chain links TRBV12-3 or TRBV12-4 to TRBJ2-5; TRBD1 matches at 7 bases. The junction had 0 bases not matched to a gene; V was cut back by 6 bases and J by 2 bases. The CDR3 runs 12 residues. The CDR3 sequence is CASRGQQETQYF. The CDR3 DNA reads TGTGCCAGCAGGGGACAGCAAGAGACCCAGTACTTC.

This clonotype came up many times. The chain joins TRBV12-5 to TRBJ2-4, with a weak D call TRBD1 (5 bases). The ends were cut back, 6 bases at V and 0 bases at J, with 18 bases in the middle. Germline lookup yields CDR1 LGHNT and CDR2 FRNRAP. This CDR3 contains 17 residues. The CDR3 bases are TGTGCTAGTGGCCCGACGGCACAGGAACTAGCCAAAAACATTCAGTACTTC. Protein product: CASGPTAQELAKNIQYF.

The rearrangement links TRBV6-5 to TRBJ1-6, with 9 bases aligning to TRBD1. V dropped 6 bases and J dropped 9; count of bases not matched to a gene: 3. The CDR3 covers 13 residues. Germline V lookup: CDR1 MNHEY, CDR2 SVGAGI. In DNA form, the CDR3 reads TGTGCCAGCAGGGGACAGGGAGGTTCACCCCTCCACTTT. It translates to CASRGQGGSPLHF.

There are many counts of this clonotype. The rearrangement joins TRBV10-3 to TRBJ2-3, with no clear D. The CDR3 is made up of 16 amino acids. Germline CDR1 is ENHRY and CDR2 is SYGVKD. Trimming removed 7 bases from V and 0 bases from J, with 17 bases in between. As DNA, the CDR3 is TGTGCCATCACTTCTGGGGTGAAATCTAGCACAGATACGCAGTATTTT. The encoded protein is CAITSGVKSSTDTQYF.

This clonotype has at least ten counts. The chain combines TRBV29-1 with TRBJ1-5; D unclear. The CDR3 has 14 amino acids. Trimming left V 7 bases short and J 3 bases short, with 16 bases between. Germline V CDR1 and CDR2: SQVTM, ANQGSEA. The DNA for the CDR3 is TGCAGCGCCCAGGATGTGGGGTTCAATCAGCCCCAGCATTTT. As protein: CSAQDVGFNQPQHF. The whole variable domain, filled in from reference TRBV29-1 and TRBJ1-5, reads SAVISQKPSRDICQRGTSLTIQCQVDSQVTMMFWYRQQPGQSLTLIATANQGSEATYESGFVIDKFPISRPNLTFSTLTVSNMSPEDSSIYLCSAQDVGFNQPQHFGDGTRLSIL.

In this sample, this clonotype turned up many times. The V call is TRBV29-1, the J call TRBJ2-5; either TRBD1 or TRBD2 may fit D (6 bases each). Trimming took 7 bases from V and 4 from J, leaving 22 bases between them. CDR1 and CDR2 from the germline V gene are SQVTM and ANQGSEA. This CDR3 has 15 amino acids. The CDR3 nucleotides are TGCAGCGCCGCAGAAGGGCGGGACATCGGAGAGACCCAGTACTTC. This encodes CSAAEGRDIGETQYF.

The chain joins TRBV2 to TRBJ1-1; weak D call: TRBD1 (5 bases). In germline, CDR1 is SNHLY, CDR2 FYNNEI. The V end was cut by 11 bases, the J end by 6 bases, with 16 bases between. This CDR3 has 12 amino acids. CDR3 DNA sequence: TGTGCCTTGGGGGAGGGGCCCGCTGAAGCTTTCTTT. It is translated as CALGEGPAEAFF. The complete variable domain, with remaining parts taken from reference TRBV2 and TRBJ1-1, reads EPEVTQTPSHQVTQMGQEVILRCVPISNHLYFYWYRQILGQKVEFLVSFYNNEISEKSEIFDDQFSVERPDGSNFTLKIRSTKLEDSAMYFCALGEGPAEAFFGQGTRLTVV.

This clonotype was seen many times. CDR3 residues: CASSERDRGLYEQYF. The CDR3 DNA reads as TGTGCCAGCAGTGAACGGGACAGGGGGCTATACGAGCAGTACTTC. The chain recombines TRBV28 with TRBJ2-7; TRBD1 matches 12 bases. The length of the CDR3 is 15 residues. The J segment lost 4 bases and the V segment lost 5 bases, leaving 6 bases of the junction unmatched. From germline, CDR1 is MDHEN and CDR2 SYDVKM.

This clonotype was seen repeatedly, ten times or more. The V gene is TRBV20-1, the J gene TRBJ1-1, with 12 bases matching TRBD1. CDR1 and CDR2 from the germline V gene are DFQATT and SNEGSKA (reference sequence). CDR3 length equals 15 residues. V trimming: 2 bases; J trimming: 4 bases; junction bases outside the gene matches: 5. The CDR3 protein is CSARTRDRGPTEAFF. CDR3 coding DNA: TGCAGTGCTAGAACCAGGGACAGGGGGCCCACTGAAGCTTTCTTT.

At least ten counts were recorded for this clonotype. The V and J genes are TRBV6-2 or TRBV6-3 and TRBJ2-4, with 7 bases matching TRBD2. J was trimmed by 0 bases and V by 7 bases; bases with no gene match: 12. CDR1 and CDR2 (germline): MNHEY, SVGEGT. The CDR3 is 17 residues long. The CDR3 region is CASTYPPSGLAKNIQYF. CDR3 nucleotide sequence: TGTGCCAGCACCTATCCCCCTAGCGGACTAGCCAAAAACATTCAGTACTTC.

As to this clonotype: One end of the junction does not line up with germline, which may come from a read error. This CDR3 reads CASSLVAGGSYEQYF. The CDR3 nucleotides read TGTGCCAGCAGCTTAGTAGCGGGAGGTTCCTACGAGCAGTACTTC. J is TRBJ2-7 and V is TRBV12-3 or TRBV12-4; TRBD2 matches 10 bases. The CDR3 consists of 15 residues.

This clonotype has a handful of counts. V gene TRBV10-3 combines with J gene TRBJ1-2; possible D gene TRBD1, 6 bases. Germline loops: CDR1 ENHRY, CDR2 SYGVKD. The CDR3 totals 14 residues. Trimming left V 6 bases short and J 4 bases short, with 15 bases between. The CDR3 spells CAIRKIGGIYGYTF. The CDR3 region has the DNA TGTGCCATCAGAAAAATAGGGGGGATCTATGGCTACACCTTC.

This clonotype was counted many times. J is TRBJ2-2 and V is TRBV14; TRBD1 or TRBD2 may be the D gene (5 bases each). V lost 0 bases and J 5 bases, leaving 13 bases between the germline ends. Germline V gene lookup returns CDR1 SGHDN and CDR2 FVKESK. The CDR3 is 16 residues long. The CDR3 loop reads CASSQDEGLGTGELFF. The DNA of the CDR3 is TGTGCCAGCAGCCAAGATGAGGGGCTTGGGACCGGGGAGCTGTTTTTT.

At least ten counts were recorded for this clonotype. V usage is TRBV29-1 and J usage is TRBJ2-2; 10 nucleotides agree with TRBD1. V trimming: 6 bases; J trimming: 3 bases; junction bases outside the gene matches: 4. Per the germline V gene, CDR1 is SQVTM and CDR2 is ANQGSEA. This CDR3 comprises 14 residues. CDR3 in amino acids: CSVDRGLDTGELFF. The CDR3 nucleotides read TGCAGCGTCGACAGGGGGCTAGACACCGGGGAGCTGTTTTTT.

This clonotype has a count of ten or more. J is TRBJ2-7 and V is TRBV5-1; unclear D gene. Per germline, CDR1 SGHRS and CDR2 YFSETQ. This CDR3 comprises 12 residues. Trimming stripped 3 bases from V and 3 bases from J, with 7 bases between. CDR3 bases: TGCGCCAGCAGCTCCCCCAACTACGAGCAGTACTTC. Protein sequence: CASSSPNYEQYF.

The CDR3 here is CASTLMTANYGYTF. DNA of the CDR3: TGTGCCAGCACTCTAATGACAGCTAACTATGGCTACACCTTC. The chain recombines TRBV12-3 or TRBV12-4 with TRBJ1-2; perhaps TRBD1 as D (5 bases). The CDR3 consists of 14 residues. V was pared by 7 bases and J by 0 bases, with 12 bases between.

This clonotype was picked up many times. The chain employs TRBV30 and TRBJ2-7; TRBD2 aligns across 15 bases. With V trimmed by 4 bases and J by 6 bases, 7 bases remained unmatched. The CDR3 contains 15 residues. The germline V gene has CDR1 GTSNPN and CDR2 SVGIG (reference sequence). This CDR3 reads CAWIFPGLAGGEQYF. The CDR3 DNA is TGTGCCTGGATCTTCCCGGGACTAGCGGGAGGCGAGCAGTACTTC.